This T cell receptor beta chain emerged from a study of CD8+ T cells in alopecia areata. Described treatment: oral pan-JAK inhibitor, 5-10 mg twice daily. Both peripheral blood and punch biopsies of lesional scalp skin were obtained from patients who had alopecia areata. After isolation, RNA underwent reverse transcription to generate cDNA as the sequencing template. Using immunoSEQ multiplex PCR, the repertoire was profiled, and TCRdb retains in-frame clones only, with some absent. This sample has some 160,000 clones; 50% to 70% occur once, and the top ten carry 0.9% to 1%. This CDR3 comprises 12 residues. Trimming at V came to 4 bases and at J to 12 bases, leaving 6 bases not matched to a gene. Germline V gene lookup returns CDR1 LNHNV and CDR2 YYDKDF (reference sequence).

V gene TRBV15 combines with J gene TRBJ2-1; 7 bases map to TRBD2. The TCR comes from a human donor with alopecia areata. The material sequenced was CD4+ T cells sorted from blood, taken at week 4, from a patient treated with tofacitinib. CDR3 sequence: CATSTQRGGQFF. CDR3 bases: TGTGCCACCAGCACCCAGCGGGGTGGGCAGTTCTTC.